This record looks at one T cell receptor beta chain sequence and its context. The antigen remains unidentified. This sample was included in a study of cytomegalovirus exposure and HLA in healthy donors. V lost 2 bases to trimming and J lost 6 bases; unmatched junction nucleotides: 18. The germline gives CDR1 SGHTS, CDR2 YDEGEE. CDR3 size: 19 residues. Points from the study as a whole: Accurate prediction of HLA-A and HLA-B alleles (for most subjects) was reportedly achieved from TCR beta sequences.

PCR primers comprised 60 Vbeta and 13 Jbeta primers. Per the study methods: A later analysis counted 65 million to 90 million unique TCR beta chains, about 11 million shared. Assay: immunoSEQ multiplex PCR; the TCRdb copy retains only in-frame clones and omits some. That table furnishes V, J and clone size, whereas the DNA furnished D and trimming. The sample has 100,000 to 150,000 clones; more than 70% are singletons. The specimen was PBMCs. The sequence came from a woman aged 55-75 years in good health and CMV-seronegative. The chain joins TRBV5-8 to TRBJ2-3, with 10 bases identical to TRBD2. The CDR3 DNA is TGTGCCAGCAGCTTCCTACCCTCGACTAGCGGGCGATTAGGGGATACGCAGTATTTT. This translates into CASSFLPSTSGRLGDTQYF.